These 29 T cell receptor beta chains originate from one sample sequenced in a study of T cell responses to AZD1222 COVID-19 vaccine. Sequencing was performed with immunoSEQ multiplex PCR; in TCRdb, only in-frame clones are kept and a portion is missing. The table records 90,000 to 150,000 clones, 85% to 90% of them present only once. This sample comprised peripheral blood, obtained on day 0 of AZD1222 vaccination. The receptors originated from an adult in good health.

The rearrangement uses TRBV7-2 and TRBJ2-4, with D tentatively TRBD2 (5 bases). V was pared by 5 bases and J by 0 bases, with 14 bases between. Per germline, CDR1 SGHTA and CDR2 FQGNSA. The CDR3 is 16 amino acids. The CDR3 sequence is CASSPPGYVAKNIQYF. The DNA of the CDR3 is TGTGCCAGCAGCCCTCCGGGATATGTAGCCAAAAACATTCAGTACTTC.

Turning to this clone: The junction departs from germline at one end; a sequencing error may be responsible. The rearrangement joins TRBV19 to TRBJ1-5; 7 bases line up with TRBD1. Germline loops: CDR1 LNHDA, CDR2 SQIVND (reference sequence). This CDR3 comprises 14 residues. The CDR3 loop reads CASSPDRDNQPQHF. For the CDR3, the DNA is TGTGCCAGTAGTCCCGACAGGGACAATCAACCCCAGCATTTT.

The chain carries TRBV6-2 or TRBV6-3 and TRBJ2-5; no clear D. The CDR3 has 11 amino acids. V was shortened by 5 bases and J by 2 bases, with 3 bases between the two germline ends. CDR1 is MNHEY and CDR2 is SVGEGT in the germline V gene. The CDR3 is CASSPQETQYF. In nucleotides, the CDR3 is TGTGCCAGCAGTCCACAAGAGACCCAGTACTTC.

V and J are TRBV18 and TRBJ1-2, with D possibly being TRBD1 (5 bases). Trimming pared 3 bases from V and 8 bases from J, leaving 31 bases between. CDR3 length equals 19 residues. Looked up from germline, CDR1 is KGHSH and CDR2 is LQKENI. CDR3 residues: CASSPVDGDPGGVGRGYTF. The CDR3 nucleotides are TGTGCCAGCTCACCGGTAGACGGGGACCCGGGCGGGGTCGGCCGCGGCTACACCTTC.

This chain uses TRBV10-1 with TRBJ2-1, with 9 bases aligning to TRBD2. With V trimmed by 3 bases and J by 6 bases, 9 bases remained unmatched. Per the germline V gene, CDR1 is WNHNN and CDR2 is SYGVQD (reference sequence). CDR3 size: 16 residues. The CDR3 DNA follows: TGCGCCAGCAGTGAATCTAGAGCGGGAGGTCTCAATGAGCAGTTCTTC. Its protein product is CASSESRAGGLNEQFF.

The V and J genes are TRBV25-1 and TRBJ2-7; D may be TRBD1 or TRBD2 (5 bases each). The germline CDR1 and CDR2 sequences are MGHDK and SYGVNS. This CDR3 is built from 14 residues. The ends were cut back, 6 bases at V and 0 bases at J, with 12 bases in the middle. The CDR3, as DNA: TGTGCCAGCAGAGCCTGGGGGATCTCCTACGAGCAGTACTTC. Translation: CASRAWGISYEQYF.

The V gene is TRBV28, the J gene TRBJ1-2, with TRBD1 as a possible D gene (6 bases). V was trimmed by 7 bases and J by 8 bases, leaving 20 bases between them. This CDR3 comprises 14 residues. From germline, CDR1 is MDHEN and CDR2 SYDVKM. CDR3 nucleotide sequence: TGTGCCAGCACCCCCCGGGAGGGGGTGAGGGGCTACACCTTC. Its protein product is CASTPREGVRGYTF.

The chain has TRBV6-4 and TRBJ1-1; possible D gene TRBD1, 5 bases. CDR1 MRHNA and CDR2 SNTAGT come from the germline V gene. Trimming took off 0 bases at V and 1 base at J, with 9 bases between the two ends. CDR3 length: 15 amino acids. The CDR3 loop reads CASSDSRQGNTEAFF. The DNA for the CDR3 is TGTGCCAGCAGTGACTCGAGGCAGGGGAACACTGAAGCTTTCTTT.

The V gene is TRBV7-9, the J gene TRBJ1-3; D remains ambiguous. CDR1 is SEHNR and CDR2 is FQNEAQ in the germline V gene (reference sequence). Trimming cost V 5 bases and J 4 bases, with 15 bases left between them. CDR3 size: 15 residues. CDR3 residues: CASSHTLPAGNTIYF. The CDR3 coding sequence is TGTGCCAGCAGCCATACTTTGCCGGCCGGAAACACCATATATTTT. Drawing the rest from reference TRBV7-9 and TRBJ1-3, the complete variable domain is DTGVSQNPRHKITKRGQNVTFRCDPISEHNRLYWYRQTLGQGPEFLTYFQNEAQLEKSRLLSDRFSAERPKGSFSTLEIQRTEQGDSAMYLCASSHTLPAGNTIYFGEGSWLTVV.

The chain links TRBV6-5 to TRBJ1-4, with D perhaps TRBD1 (5 bases). The CDR3 totals 16 residues. Per germline, CDR1 MNHEY and CDR2 SVGAGI. The V end lost 0 bases, the J end lost 8 bases, and 16 bases lay between the germline ends. In DNA form, the CDR3 reads TGTGCCAGCAGTTACTCGAGTTCGGGGGTCGGAGAAAAACTGTTTTTT. Translated: CASSYSSSGVGEKLFF.

CDR3 nucleotide sequence: TGCAGCGTGAAACAGGGGATCCTGATGGACACCGGGGAGCTGTTTTTT. Residues: CSVKQGILMDTGELFF. This sequence joins TRBV29-1 and TRBJ2-2, with 7 bases identical to TRBD1. Trimming at V came to 6 bases and at J to 3 bases, leaving 13 bases not matched to a gene. The CDR3 loop spans 16 amino acids. Germline lookup yields CDR1 SQVTM and CDR2 ANQGSEA.

The chain employs TRBV7-9 and TRBJ2-7; D remains unclear. The CDR3 runs 13 residues. Trimming left V 6 bases short and J 0 bases short, with 9 bases between. The germline CDR1 and CDR2 sequences are SEHNR and FQNEAQ (reference sequence). CDR3 nucleotides: TGTGCCAGCAGGGACCGGAACTCCTACGAGCAGTACTTC. Encoded protein: CASRDRNSYEQYF.

CDR3 sequence reads: CASSLGQGSTRFF. CDR3 nucleotide sequence: TGTGCCAGCAGCCTCGGACAGGGGTCGACGCGGTTCTTC. The rearrangement links TRBV27 to TRBJ2-1; 9 nucleotides line up with TRBD1. Losses at the gene ends were 6 bases for V and 15 bases for J; bases not matched to a gene: 12. Germline V gene lookup returns CDR1 MNHEY and CDR2 SMNVEV (reference sequence). The CDR3 sequence is 13 residues long.

V and J are TRBV27 and TRBJ2-7; weak D call: TRBD1 (6 bases). CDR3 length: 13 amino acids. V was cut by 6 bases and J by 3 bases, with 12 bases left in between. Germline V gene lookup returns CDR1 MNHEY and CDR2 SMNVEV (reference sequence). CDR3: CASSRDTRYEQYF. The CDR3 nucleotides are TGTGCCAGCAGCCGGGACACGCGCTACGAGCAGTACTTC.

The rearrangement uses TRBV7-9 and TRBJ2-7; possibly TRBD1 for D (6 bases). The CDR3 is 15 amino acids. Per the germline V gene, CDR1 is SEHNR and CDR2 is FQNEAQ (reference sequence). V was shortened by 5 bases and J by 0 bases, with 14 bases between the two germline ends. CDR3 protein: CASSTGRAASYEQYF. Here the CDR3 DNA reads TGTGCCAGCAGCACAGGGCGGGCAGCCTCCTACGAGCAGTACTTC.

This chain links TRBV7-9 with TRBJ2-7; 11 bases align to TRBD1. CDR1 and CDR2 (germline): SEHNR, FQNEAQ (reference sequence). The CDR3 is made up of 16 amino acids. V was pared by 4 bases and J by 5 bases, with 10 bases of the junction left unmatched. The CDR3 bases are TGTGCCAGCAGCTCGCGGACAGGGGGCTGGGGGAACGAGCAGTACTTC. Translated: CASSSRTGGWGNEQYF. The full variable domain, its missing parts supplied by reference TRBV7-9 and TRBJ2-7, is DTGVSQNPRHKITKRGQNVTFRCDPISEHNRLYWYRQTLGQGPEFLTYFQNEAQLEKSRLLSDRFSAERPKGSFSTLEIQRTEQGDSAMYLCASSSRTGGWGNEQYFGPGTRLTVT.

The chain employs TRBV9 and TRBJ1-5; the D is unclear. V shed 0 bases and J shed 4 bases, with 8 bases lying between them. This CDR3 comprises 14 residues. Per germline, CDR1 SGDLS and CDR2 YYNGEE. The CDR3 bases are TGTGCCAGCAGCGTAGGAACACCAAATCAGCCCCAGCATTTT. The encoded protein is CASSVGTPNQPQHF.

The chain carries TRBV12-5 and TRBJ2-2, with 7 bases fitting TRBD1. V lost 5 bases, J lost 3 bases, and 6 bases stayed unmatched. Germline V CDR1 and CDR2: LGHNT, FRNRAP. This CDR3 has 15 amino acids. CDR3 region: CASGTGELDTGELFF. As DNA, the CDR3 is TGTGCTAGTGGTACAGGGGAATTGGACACCGGGGAGCTGTTTTTT.

This clone was counted between two and nine times. The CDR3 spells CASSMGRTAGELFF. The CDR3 coding sequence is TGTGCCAGCAGCATGGGGAGGACAGCCGGGGAGCTGTTTTTT. The chain has TRBV7-2 and TRBJ2-2; D is tentatively TRBD1 or TRBD2 (6 bases each). The CDR3 is 14 residues long. The germline gives CDR1 SGHTA, CDR2 FQGNSA. V lost 5 bases and J lost 6, with 13 bases in between.

This sequence joins TRBV7-9 and TRBJ1-1; a possible D gene is TRBD1 (6 bases). The CDR3 consists of 16 residues. The germline V and J ends were trimmed by 0 bases and 1 base, with 12 bases remaining between them. In germline, CDR1 is SEHNR, CDR2 FQNEAQ (reference sequence). Here the CDR3 reads CASSLADSLWNTEAFF. CDR3 DNA sequence: TGTGCCAGCAGCTTAGCGGACAGCTTGTGGAACACTGAAGCTTTCTTT.

V is TRBV6-5 and J is TRBJ1-4; the D gene is possibly TRBD1 (5 bases). Germline V lookup: CDR1 MNHEY, CDR2 SVGAGI. Trimming removed 4 bases from V and 8 bases from J, with 11 bases in between. There are 13 residues in the CDR3. The CDR3 here is CASSWGVGEKLFF. CDR3 DNA: TGTGCCAGCAGTTGGGGCGTCGGGGAAAAACTGTTTTTT.

This clone came up once. This sequence joins TRBV11-2 and TRBJ2-1; D not resolved. Trimming pared 8 bases from V and 6 bases from J, leaving 5 bases between. Germline CDR1 reads SGHAT; CDR2 reads FQNNGV. The CDR3 sequence is 10 residues long. The CDR3 sequence: CASGLNEQFF. The CDR3 nucleotides are TGTGCCAGCGGCCTCAATGAGCAGTTCTTC.

V usage is TRBV19 and J usage is TRBJ2-3; D unclear. V was shortened by 0 bases and J by 0 bases, with 4 bases between the two germline ends. The length of the CDR3 is 14 residues. Germline V gene data show CDR1 as LNHDA and CDR2 as SQIVND (reference sequence). The CDR3 region has the DNA TGTGCCAGTAGTATAGATTCAAGCACAGATACGCAGTATTTT. It yields the protein CASSIDSSTDTQYF.

The chain recombines TRBV5-1 with TRBJ2-1, with D unclear. The length of the CDR3 is 12 residues. Germline values: CDR1 SGHRS, CDR2 YFSETQ. V shed 3 bases and J shed 7 bases, with 8 bases lying between them. The CDR3 DNA reads as TGCGCCAGCAGCTCACTGGATAATGAGCAGTTCTTC. Residues: CASSSLDNEQFF.

The rearrangement uses TRBV28 and TRBJ2-7, with TRBD2 identical over 13 bases. The CDR3 has 18 amino acids. Germline assignment: CDR1 MDHEN and CDR2 SYDVKM. With V trimmed by 4 bases and J by 4 bases, 13 bases remained unmatched. The CDR3 DNA is TGTGCCAGCAGTTCCCGGACTAGCGGGAGTCTAGGGGCATACGAGCAGTACTTC. It encodes CASSSRTSGSLGAYEQYF.

This clone occurred a few times. This rearrangement joins TRBV19 to TRBJ1-6, with unresolved D. The CDR3 consists of 15 residues. Germline CDR1 LNHDA, CDR2 SQIVND (reference sequence). Trimming removed 5 bases at V and 0 bases at J, with 8 bases between. Here the CDR3 DNA reads TGTGCCAGTAGTTTTGGAAGCTCCTATAATTCACCCCTCCACTTT. Translating it yields CASSFGSSYNSPLHF.

V usage is TRBV19 and J usage is TRBJ1-6; no clear D gene. V was pared by 9 bases and J by 8 bases, with 17 bases between. This CDR3 is built from 14 residues. The germline CDR1 and CDR2 sequences are LNHDA and SQIVND (reference sequence). The DNA for the CDR3 is TGTGCCAGCCGTTGGCAGGCAGAAGATTCACCCCTCCACTTT. Encoded protein: CASRWQAEDSPLHF.

This rearrangement joins TRBV6-5 to TRBJ2-3; D unresolved. The CDR3 has 14 residues. Trimming took off 0 bases at V and 0 bases at J, with 4 bases between the two ends. CDR1 and CDR2 from the germline V gene are MNHEY and SVGAGI. The chain's CDR3 is CASSYSDSTDTQYF. The DNA for the CDR3 is TGTGCCAGCAGTTACTCGGACAGCACAGATACGCAGTATTTT.

The chain uses TRBV18 and TRBJ1-4; D perhaps matches TRBD1 (6 bases). The germline gives CDR1 KGHSH, CDR2 LQKENI. The CDR3 contains 14 residues. Trimming stripped 4 bases from V and 8 bases from J, with 14 bases between. CDR3 residues: CASSLPFGGEKLFF. The CDR3 DNA reads as TGTGCCAGCTCACTCCCATTTGGGGGCGAAAAACTGTTTTTT.